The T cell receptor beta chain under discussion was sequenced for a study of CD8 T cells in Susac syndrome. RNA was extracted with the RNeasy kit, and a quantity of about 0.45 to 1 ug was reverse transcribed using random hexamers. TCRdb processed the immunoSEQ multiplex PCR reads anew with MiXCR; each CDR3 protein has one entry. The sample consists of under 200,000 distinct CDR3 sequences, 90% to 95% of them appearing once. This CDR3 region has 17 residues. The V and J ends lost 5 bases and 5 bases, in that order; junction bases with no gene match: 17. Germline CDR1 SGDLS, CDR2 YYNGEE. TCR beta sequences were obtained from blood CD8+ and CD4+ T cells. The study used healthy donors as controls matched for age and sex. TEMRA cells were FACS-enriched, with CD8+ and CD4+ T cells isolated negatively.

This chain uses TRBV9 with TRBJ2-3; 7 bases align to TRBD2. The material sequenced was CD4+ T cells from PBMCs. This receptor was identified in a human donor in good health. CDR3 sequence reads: CASSLTSSSGVLDTQYF. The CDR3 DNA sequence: TGTGCCAGCAGTCTCACTTCTTCCAGCGGGGTGTTAGATACGCAGTATTTT.